This T cell receptor (beta chain) was sequenced for a study of response to subunit inactivated influenza vaccine. TCRdb called the RT-PCR reads again in MiXCR, with one record for every CDR3 protein. The sample yields 500,000 to 550,000 distinct CDR3 sequences, around 7.9% seen once. This clonotype has a handful of counts. Its specificity is not known. Study-wide results and caveats: The authors suggested that every seasonal influenza vaccination recruits few new T cells.

This CDR3 has 18 amino acids. After removal of 1 base from V and 0 bases from J, the junction contained 7 bases not matched to a gene. Material: PBMCs from blood, obtained less than 30 months after vaccination. The chain combines TRBV23-1 with TRBJ2-1, with 9 bases fitting TRBD2. TRBV23-1 is labeled an ORF, and its function is uncertain. The receptor was isolated from a man in his fifties or sixties who received an inactivated influenza vaccine. The CDR3 here is CASSQWGHSGSSYNEQFF. The CDR3, as DNA: TGCGCCAGCAGTCAATGGGGCCATAGCGGGAGCTCCTACAATGAGCAGTTCTTC.